The clone carrying this TCR beta chain occurred many times. CDR1 and CDR2 from the germline V gene are SGHRS and YFSETQ. The CDR3 is made up of 15 amino acids. V lost 1 base and J lost 3; bases outside the gene matches: 4. 5'RACE generated cDNA with 10-nucleotide random UMIs. The yield of each sequencing run was over 160 million TCR-beta sequences from 15-18 subjects. TCRdb independently ran MiXCR on the 5' RACE reads; one entry per CDR3 protein. This sample yields more than 30,000 distinct CDR3 sequences, of which roughly 13% are seen a single time; 5.2% belongs to the top ten. This entry is derived from a study of neurological immune-mediated disorders. Time point specified: technical triplicate 2. Sorted libraries were made with about a million CD4+ or CD8+ T cells.

The sequence derives from a female donor with HTLV-1-associated myelopathy (HAM/TSP). The sample taken for sequencing was CD4+ T cells from blood. V and J are TRBV5-1 and TRBJ2-1; 7 bases map to TRBD2. Here the CDR3 DNA reads TGCGCCAGCAGCTTGAGGGCGGGAGACTACAATGAGCAGTTCTTC. Translating gives CASSLRAGDYNEQFF.